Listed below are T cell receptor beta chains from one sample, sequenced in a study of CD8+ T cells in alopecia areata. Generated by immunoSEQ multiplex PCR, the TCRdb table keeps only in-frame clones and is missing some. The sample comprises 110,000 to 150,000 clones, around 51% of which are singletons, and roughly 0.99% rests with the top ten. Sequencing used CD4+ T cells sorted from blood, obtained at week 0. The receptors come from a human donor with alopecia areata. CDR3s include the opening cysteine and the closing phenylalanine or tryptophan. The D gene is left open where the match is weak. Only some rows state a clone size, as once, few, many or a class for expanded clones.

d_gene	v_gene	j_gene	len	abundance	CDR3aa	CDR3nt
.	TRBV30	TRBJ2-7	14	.	CAWSPLGPTYEQYF	TGTGCCTGGAGTCCCCTTGGTCCTACCTACGAGCAGTACTTC
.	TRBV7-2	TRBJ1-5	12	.	CASSLASQPQHF	TGTGCCAGCAGCTTAGCAAGCCAGCCCCAGCATTTT
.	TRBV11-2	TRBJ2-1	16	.	CASSLDGVGGTNEQFF	TGTGCCAGCAGCTTAGACGGGGTTGGGGGGACCAATGAGCAGTTCTTC
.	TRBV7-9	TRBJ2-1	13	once	CASSPARVSEQFF	TGTGCCAGCAGCCCCGCGAGAGTTTCGGAGCAGTTCTTC
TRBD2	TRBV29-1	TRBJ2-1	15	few	CSVGTSGSSYNEQFF	TGCAGCGTCGGGACTAGCGGGAGCTCCTACAATGAGCAGTTCTTC
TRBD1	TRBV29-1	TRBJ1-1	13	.	CSAATGTNTEAFF	TGCAGCGCCGCGACAGGGACGAACACTGAAGCTTTCTTT
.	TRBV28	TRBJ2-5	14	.	CASSRRLTQETQYF	TGTGCCAGCAGTCGCCGACTGACACAAGAGACCCAGTACTTC
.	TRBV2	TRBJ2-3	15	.	CASNVPGPRADTQYF	TGTGCCAGCAATGTCCCGGGGCCCCGCGCAGATACGCAGTATTTT
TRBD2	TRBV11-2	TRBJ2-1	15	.	CASSLDGGRWNEQFF	TGTGCCAGCAGCTTAGATGGCGGGAGATGGAATGAGCAGTTCTTC
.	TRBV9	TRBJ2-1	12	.	CASSVEGLVQFF	TGTGCCAGCAGCGTAGAGGGTTTGGTGCAGTTCTTC
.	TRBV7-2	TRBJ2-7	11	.	CASSASYEQYF	TGTGCCAGCAGCGCCAGTTACGAGCAGTACTTC
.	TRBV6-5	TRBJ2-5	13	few	CASSYSRGETQYF	TGTGCCAGCAGTTACTCCAGGGGCGAGACCCAGTACTTC
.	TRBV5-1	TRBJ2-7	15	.	CASSLGDSPANEQYF	TGCGCCAGCAGCTTGGGGGACTCCCCTGCCAACGAGCAGTACTTC
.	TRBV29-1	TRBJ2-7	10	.	CSAGGREQYF	TGCAGCGCCGGCGGGCGCGAGCAGTACTTC
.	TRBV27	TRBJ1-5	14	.	CASSTRQSNQPQHF	TGTGCCAGCAGTACAAGACAGAGCAATCAGCCCCAGCATTTT
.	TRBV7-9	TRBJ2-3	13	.	CASSPSGTDTQYF	TGTGCCAGCAGCCCCTCGGGAACAGATACGCAGTATTTT
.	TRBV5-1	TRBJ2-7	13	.	CASSLRPLGEQYF	TGCGCCAGCAGCTTGCGCCCCTTAGGGGAGCAGTACTTC
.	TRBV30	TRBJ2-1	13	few	CAWNSRLDNEQFF	TGTGCCTGGAATTCCCGACTAGACAATGAGCAGTTCTTC
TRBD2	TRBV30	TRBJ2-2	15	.	CAWSVAGANTGELFF	TGTGCCTGGAGTGTAGCGGGGGCGAACACCGGGGAGCTGTTTTTT
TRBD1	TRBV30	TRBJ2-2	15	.	CAWSKDRALTGELFF	TGTGCCTGGAGTAAAGACAGGGCTCTCACCGGGGAGCTGTTTTTT
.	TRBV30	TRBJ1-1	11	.	CAWSVNTEAFF	TGTGCCTGGAGTGTGAACACTGAAGCTTTCTTT
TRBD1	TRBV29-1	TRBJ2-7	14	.	CSAHRTGGLGEQYF	TGCAGCGCCCACAGGACAGGGGGTTTGGGGGAGCAGTACTTC
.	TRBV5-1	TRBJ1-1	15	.	CASSFLAGDNTEAFF	TGCGCCAGCAGCTTCTTGGCAGGGGATAACACTGAAGCTTTCTTT
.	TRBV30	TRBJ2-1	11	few	CAWTSLNEQFF	TGTGCCTGGACTAGCTTGAATGAGCAGTTCTTC
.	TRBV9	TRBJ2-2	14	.	CASRGGGNTGELFF	TGTGCCAGCAGGGGTGGCGGGAACACCGGGGAGCTGTTTTTT
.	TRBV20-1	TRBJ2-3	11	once	CSARSTDTQYF	TGCAGTGCAAGATCCACAGATACGCAGTATTTT
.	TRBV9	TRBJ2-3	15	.	CASSAAASSTDTQYF	TGTGCCAGCAGCGCAGCGGCCTCTAGCACAGATACGCAGTATTTT
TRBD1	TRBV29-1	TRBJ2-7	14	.	CSAARDRVSYEQYF	TGCAGCGCCGCGAGGGACAGGGTATCCTACGAGCAGTACTTC
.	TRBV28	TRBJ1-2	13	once	CASRTPGNYGYTF	TGTGCCAGCAGGACACCGGGGAACTATGGCTACACCTTC
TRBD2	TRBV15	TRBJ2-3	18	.	CATSRASYEAGSGRTQYF	TGTGCCACCAGCAGAGCCTCATACGAAGCGGGGTCCGGGAGGACGCAGTATTTT
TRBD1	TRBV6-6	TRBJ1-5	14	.	CASRTGGPNQPQHF	TGTGCCAGCCGGACAGGGGGACCTAATCAGCCCCAGCATTTT
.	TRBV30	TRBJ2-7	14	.	CAWASGTISYEQYF	TGTGCCTGGGCCTCCGGGACAATCTCCTACGAGCAGTACTTC
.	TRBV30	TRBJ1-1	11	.	CAWAENTEAFF	TGTGCCTGGGCTGAGAACACTGAAGCTTTCTTT
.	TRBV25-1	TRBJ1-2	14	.	CASSAGVNNYGYTF	TGTGCCAGCAGTGCAGGGGTTAATAACTATGGCTACACCTTC
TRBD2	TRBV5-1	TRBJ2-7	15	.	CASSRLAGGSYEQYF	TGCGCCAGCAGCCGACTAGCGGGAGGGTCCTACGAGCAGTACTTC
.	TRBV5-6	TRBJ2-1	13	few	CASSSPRNNEQFF	TGTGCCAGCAGCTCGCCCAGGAACAATGAGCAGTTCTTC
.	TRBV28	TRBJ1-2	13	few	CASVGGASYGYTF	TGTGCCAGCGTAGGGGGAGCCTCCTATGGCTACACCTTC
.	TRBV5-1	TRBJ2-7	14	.	CASSHDRAGDEQYF	TGCGCCAGCAGCCACGACAGGGCGGGGGACGAGCAGTACTTC
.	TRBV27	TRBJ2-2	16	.	CASSSGSYLNTGELFF	TGTGCCAGCAGTTCAGGGTCCTACCTGAACACCGGGGAGCTGTTTTTT
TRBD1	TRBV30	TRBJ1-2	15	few	CAWSEGTGANYGYTF	TGTGCCTGGAGCGAGGGGACAGGGGCTAACTATGGCTACACCTTC
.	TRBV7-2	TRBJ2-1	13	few	CASSSPGYNEQFF	TGTGCCAGCAGCTCCCCCGGGTACAATGAGCAGTTCTTC
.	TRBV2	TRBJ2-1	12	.	CASSENAGEQFF	TGTGCCAGCAGTGAAAATGCTGGAGAGCAGTTCTTC
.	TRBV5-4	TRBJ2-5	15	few	CASSPGPEEKETQYF	TGTGCCAGCAGTCCGGGTCCTGAGGAAAAAGAGACCCAGTACTTC
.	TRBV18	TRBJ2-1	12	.	CATRGVNNEQFF	TGTGCCACCCGCGGGGTGAATAATGAGCAGTTCTTC
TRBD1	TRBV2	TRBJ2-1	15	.	CASAVGQGARNEQFF	TGTGCCAGCGCTGTCGGACAGGGGGCACGAAATGAGCAGTTCTTC
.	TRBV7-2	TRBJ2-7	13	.	CASSPSSWGWQYF	TGTGCCAGCAGCCCCTCCTCCTGGGGTTGGCAGTACTTC
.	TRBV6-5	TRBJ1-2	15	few	CASNSGDYQDYGYTF	TGTGCCAGCAACTCCGGGGATTACCAGGACTATGGCTACACCTTC
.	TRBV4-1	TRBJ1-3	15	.	CASSQVSTAGNTIYF	TGCGCCAGCAGCCAAGTTTCGACGGCCGGAAACACCATATATTTT
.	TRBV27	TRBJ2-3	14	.	CASSFSRVADTQYF	TGTGCCAGCAGTTTTTCGAGGGTCGCAGATACGCAGTATTTT
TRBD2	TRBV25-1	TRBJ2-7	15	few	CASSATSGRIHEQYF	TGTGCCAGCAGTGCCACTAGCGGGAGAATCCACGAGCAGTACTTC
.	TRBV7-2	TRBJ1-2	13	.	CASTPDGDRGYTF	TGTGCCAGCACCCCAGACGGGGATCGGGGCTACACCTTC
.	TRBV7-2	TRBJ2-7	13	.	CASSSRRLGEQYF	TGTGCCAGCAGTTCGCGAAGGCTAGGGGAGCAGTACTTC
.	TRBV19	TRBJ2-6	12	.	CASNVGANVLTF	TGTGCCAGTAACGTCGGGGCCAACGTCCTGACTTTC